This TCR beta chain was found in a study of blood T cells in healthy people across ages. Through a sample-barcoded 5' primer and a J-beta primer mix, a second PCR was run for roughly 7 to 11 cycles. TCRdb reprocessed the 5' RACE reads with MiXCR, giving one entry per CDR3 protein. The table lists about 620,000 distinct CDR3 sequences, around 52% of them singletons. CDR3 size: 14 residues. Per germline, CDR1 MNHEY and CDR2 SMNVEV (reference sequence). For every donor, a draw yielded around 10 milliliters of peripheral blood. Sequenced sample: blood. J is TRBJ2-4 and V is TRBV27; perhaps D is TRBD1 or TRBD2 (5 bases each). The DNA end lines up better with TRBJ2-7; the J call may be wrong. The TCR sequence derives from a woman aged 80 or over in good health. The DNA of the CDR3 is TGTGCCAGTGGAAGGGACCTAAGTCGTCACGAGCAGTACTTC. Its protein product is CASGRDLSRHEQYF.